These 18 T cell receptor beta chains were all obtained from the same sample, sequenced in a study of circulating CD8 cells and anti-PD-1 response in melanoma. Using 15 ng of total RNA, TCR libraries were made with the QIAseq Immune Repertoire TCR panel. TCRdb analysed the reads with MiXCR anew, one entry per CDR3 protein. The table includes hundreds of distinct CDR3 sequences, over 7.5% detected once. Four subsets defined by PD-1 and/or TIGIT were sorted from live CD3+CD8+TCRalphabeta+ cells. The sample consisted of CD8+ T cells from PBMCs, taken at baseline or after one month of anti-PD-1 therapy (not recorded which). The receptor set was obtained from a human donor with melanoma.

The chain joins TRBV4-1 to TRBJ2-2; 7 bases are shared with TRBD1. The CDR3 has 15 amino acids. J lost 0 bases, V lost 4 bases, and 2 bases had no gene match. Germline lookup yields CDR1 MGHRA and CDR2 YSYEKL. CDR3 nucleotide sequence: TGCGCCAGCAGCCTCAGGGGGACGAACACCGGGGAGCTGTTTTTT. It is translated as CASSLRGTNTGELFF.

Details on this clonotype: Without the conserved terminal phenylalanine or tryptophan, this CDR3 likely stems from a read error. The chain uses TRBV19 and TRBJ1-1; D is unclear. Germline V CDR1 and CDR2: LNHDA, SQIVND (reference sequence). The V gene lost 9 bases and the J gene lost 6 bases, with 14 bases spanning the gap. CDR3 length equals 12 residues. In nucleotides, the CDR3 is TGTGCCAGCAAGTCGGGGATCGCTGAAGCTTTCCTT. It specifies CASKSGIAEAFL.

This clonotype is large by share. V gene TRBV29-1 combines with J gene TRBJ1-2, with D perhaps TRBD1 (5 bases). Germline CDR1 and CDR2: SQVTM and ANQGSEA. The CDR3 runs 14 residues. V gave up 2 bases and J gave up 2 bases, with 12 bases separating them. The CDR3 loop is CSVEKAGYNYGYTF. In nucleotides, the CDR3 is TGCAGCGTTGAAAAGGCAGGGTACAACTATGGCTACACCTTC.

Judged by abundance, this clonotype is medium-sized (0.01 to 0.1%). This chain joins TRBV4-3 and TRBJ1-2; D is uncertain. V lost 4 bases to trimming and J lost 4 bases, with 16 bases between them. The CDR3 totals 15 residues. Germline CDR1 LGHNA, CDR2 YSLEER. In DNA, the CDR3 is TGCGCCAGCAGCCCATCGAGATCCCCTCGCTATGGCTACACCTTC. It is translated as CASSPSRSPRYGYTF.

By its share, this clonotype is medium-sized. The chain recombines TRBV28 with TRBJ2-7; 7 bases are shared with TRBD2. CDR1 is MDHEN, CDR2 SYDVKM, per germline. CDR3 length: 14 residues. V shed 1 base and J 3 bases; nucleotides not matched to a gene: 3. Written as DNA, the CDR3 is TGTGCCAGCAGTTTATCCCCGGGGGGCTACGAGCAGTACTTC. Translating gives CASSLSPGGYEQYF.

Within the sample, this clonotype is large. The J gene is TRBJ2-7, the V gene TRBV19; 8 bases agree with TRBD1. This CDR3 has 13 amino acids. The germline V gene has CDR1 LNHDA and CDR2 SQIVND (reference sequence). V dropped 5 bases and J dropped 3; count of bases not matched to a gene: 3. As DNA, the CDR3 is TGTGCCAGTAGTGCGGGACAGGACTACGAGCAGTACTTC. This codes for CASSAGQDYEQYF.

This clonotype is large (0.1 to 1%) by share. The chain employs TRBV3-1 and TRBJ2-7; possible D gene TRBD1, 5 bases. Germline CDR1 LGHDT, CDR2 YNNKEL (reference sequence). The CDR3 covers 18 residues. V dropped 0 bases and J dropped 1 base, with 19 bases sitting between them. CDR3 coding DNA: TGTGCCAGCAGCCAAGATCGGTTAGGGGTCAGGATATCCTACGAGCAGTACTTC. Encoded protein: CASSQDRLGVRISYEQYF.

This clonotype rates as large. This chain joins TRBV4-2 and TRBJ1-1; no definite D call. Looked up from germline, CDR1 is LGHNA and CDR2 is YNFKEQ. The V gene lost 0 bases and the J gene lost 0 bases, with 5 bases spanning the gap. The CDR3 sequence is 14 residues long. CDR3 sequence (DNA): TGTGCCAGCAGCCAAGATAAGGTGAACACTGAAGCTTTCTTT. Its protein product is CASSQDKVNTEAFF.

This clonotype counts as large. The chain carries TRBV7-2 and TRBJ1-5, with D hard to call. Germline V gene data show CDR1 as SGHTA and CDR2 as FQGNSA. V was cut by 2 bases and J by 0 bases, with 8 bases left in between. The CDR3 is 15 amino acids. The CDR3 DNA reads as TGTGCCAGCAGCTTATTACCAAATAGCAATCAGCCCCAGCATTTT. This gives the protein CASSLLPNSNQPQHF.

This clonotype is deemed medium-sized. V usage is TRBV19 and J usage is TRBJ2-1, with D uncertain. V was clipped by 1 base and J by 9 bases, with 7 bases between them. This CDR3 has 12 residues. The germline gives CDR1 LNHDA, CDR2 SQIVND (reference sequence). CDR3 sequence (DNA): TGTGCCAGTAGTATAGGAGCTTCTGAGCAGTTCTTC. This gives the protein CASSIGASEQFF.

This clonotype ranks as large. J is TRBJ2-3 and V is TRBV7-9; D call uncertain. This CDR3 is built from 14 residues. CDR1 is SEHNR and CDR2 is FQNEAQ in the germline V gene (reference sequence). The ends were cut back, 1 base at V and 6 bases at J, with 11 bases in the middle. The CDR3 spells CASSLGTAGDTQYF. The CDR3 DNA is TGTGCCAGCAGCTTAGGGACCGCCGGGGATACGCAGTATTTT.

A word on this clonotype: This may be a read error: a much more frequent sequence differs by one nucleotide. The chain combines TRBV7-2 with TRBJ1-4; the D is unclear. Trimming removed 5 bases from V and 0 bases from J, with 13 bases in between. Germline CDR1 reads SGHTA; CDR2 reads FQGNSA. This CDR3 is built from 16 residues. The CDR3 region has the DNA TGTGCCAGCAGCGAAAGACGGGGATCAACTAATGAAAAACTGTTTTTT. Its protein product is CASSERRGSTNEKLFF. Combining the CDR3 with reference TRBV7-2 and TRBJ1-4 gives the whole variable domain GAGVSQSPSNKVTEKGKDVELRCDPISGHTALYWYRQSLGQGLEFLIYFQGNSAPDKSGLPSDRFSAERTGGSVSTLTIQRTQQEDSAVYLCASSERRGSTNEKLFFGSGTQLSVL.

By share, this clonotype ranks as large. V and J are TRBV9 and TRBJ2-7; TRBD1 aligns across 7 bases. This CDR3 region has 15 residues. Trimming cost V 1 base and J 5 bases; bases outside gene matches: 9. Germline CDR1 and CDR2: SGDLS and YYNGEE. CDR3 amino acids: CASSVYPDRADEQYF. The CDR3 bases are TGTGCCAGCAGCGTATACCCCGACAGGGCGGACGAGCAGTACTTC.

This clonotype is termed large. The chain links TRBV19 to TRBJ1-6; no definite D call. Germline V gene lookup returns CDR1 LNHDA and CDR2 SQIVND (reference sequence). The CDR3 covers 15 residues. V lost 3 bases and J lost 0, with 6 bases in between. The CDR3 DNA follows: TGTGCCAGTAGTATTGAGAGCTCCTATAATTCACCCCTCCACTTT. Residues: CASSIESSYNSPLHF. The complete variable domain, with remaining parts taken from reference TRBV19 and TRBJ1-6, reads DGGITQSPKYLFRKEGQNVTLSCEQNLNHDAMYWYRQDPGQGLRLIYYSQIVNDFQKGDIAEGYSVSREKKESFPLTVTSAQKNPTAFYLCASSIESSYNSPLHFGNGTRLTVT.

By proportion, this clonotype is medium-sized. In DNA, the CDR3 is TGTGCCAGCACTCCTGGACAGACGACCTACAATGAGCAGTTCTTC. Protein product: CASTPGQTTYNEQFF. The gene calls are TRBV9 and TRBJ2-1, with D possibly being TRBD1 (6 bases). With 6 bases removed from V and 2 bases from J, the gap between germline ends came to 15 bases. CDR1 SGDLS and CDR2 YYNGEE come from the germline V gene. The length of the CDR3 is 15 residues.

By proportion, this clonotype is medium-sized. This rearrangement joins TRBV27 to TRBJ1-2; D uncertain. V was clipped by 8 bases and J by 2 bases, with 12 bases between them. The germline V gene has CDR1 MNHEY and CDR2 SMNVEV (reference sequence). The CDR3 sequence is 13 residues long. The DNA of the CDR3 is TGTGCCAGCTCCCGGGAGATGAACTATGGCTACACCTTC. Residues: CASSREMNYGYTF.

Points on this clonotype: This may be a read error: a much more frequent sequence differs by one nucleotide. V usage is TRBV27 and J usage is TRBJ1-2; 9 positions match TRBD1. Germline CDR1 is MNHEY and CDR2 is SMNVEV (reference sequence). This CDR3 is 16 amino acids long. With 3 bases clipped from V and 4 bases from J, the junction kept 9 bases outside the gene matches. CDR3 bases: TGTGCCAGCAGTTTCCAGGCAACAGGGGGCGTCTATGGCTACACCTTC. It translates to CASSFQATGGVYGYTF.

In its sample, this clonotype is medium-sized. The chain is built from TRBV2 and TRBJ2-5; weak D call: TRBD1 (6 bases). The CDR3 consists of 15 residues. CDR1 is SNHLY and CDR2 is FYNNEI in the germline V gene. Trimming pared 2 bases from V and 2 bases from J, leaving 12 bases between. The CDR3 loop is CASSERDIPQETQYF. In nucleotides, the CDR3 is TGTGCCAGCAGTGAAAGGGACATACCTCAAGAGACCCAGTACTTC.